Within the sample, the clone carrying this T cell receptor beta chain is medium-sized. The junction had 5 bases not matched to a gene; V was cut back by 1 base and J by 4 bases. CDR3 length equals 15 residues. The germline CDR1 and CDR2 sequences are MGHRA and YSYEKL. Produced via immunoSEQ multiplex PCR; TCRdb's table is partial and in-frame only. This table has approximately 5,100 clones, around 28% appearing once. The sample belongs to a study of T cells in localized non-small cell lung cancer. Sequencing was performed on lung tumor tissue, taken before any cancer treatment. This sequence was found in a female donor over 55 with stage I lung adenocarcinoma. The chain recombines TRBV4-1 with TRBJ2-7, with 9 bases that match TRBD1. The CDR3 spells CASSQAPGQGYEQYF. In nucleotides, the CDR3 is TGCGCCAGCAGCCAAGCTCCGGGACAGGGTTACGAGCAGTACTTC.